This is a list of T cell receptor beta chains from one sample in a study of shared clonotypes between healthy human individuals. TCRdb's copy holds only in-frame clones and misses some; the assay was immunoSEQ multiplex PCR. The sample contains 2 million to 2.5 million clones, 95% of which appear only once. The sequenced sample was naive CD4+ T cells sorted from blood. The receptors stem from a man younger than 35 in good health. Both conserved end residues are part of each CDR3. The D gene is left open where the match is weak. A row's size may be missing; if present it is once, few, many or a size class.

D gene: NA; V gene: TRBV4-2; J gene: TRBJ2-2; clone size: NA; CDR3 DNA: TGTGCCAGCAGCCCGGGGAACAGCGCCCGTCTCAGGGACGGGGAGCTGTTTTTT; CDR3 protein: CASSPGNSARLRDGELFF
D gene: NA; V gene: TRBV6-5; J gene: TRBJ1-1; clone size: NA; CDR3 DNA: TGTGCCAGCAGTTACTCAACGGTTGTGAACACTGAAGCTTTCTTT; CDR3 protein: CASSYSTVVNTEAFF
D gene: NA; V gene: TRBV2; J gene: TRBJ1-2; clone size: once; CDR3 DNA: TGTGCCAGCAGTGAAGATGGAGTCTATGGCTACACCTTC; CDR3 protein: CASSEDGVYGYTF
D gene: TRBD2; V gene: TRBV19; J gene: TRBJ2-5; clone size: NA; CDR3 DNA: TGTGCCAGTAGCGAGGGACTAGCAGGGGAGACCCAGTACTTC; CDR3 protein: CASSEGLAGETQYF
D gene: TRBD2; V gene: TRBV6-5; J gene: TRBJ2-2; clone size: NA; CDR3 DNA: TGTGCCAGCAGTCCTAGCGGGAGTATCACCGGGGAGCTGTTTTTT; CDR3 protein: CASSPSGSITGELFF
D gene: TRBD2; V gene: TRBV4-1; J gene: TRBJ2-7; clone size: NA; CDR3 DNA: TGCGCCAGCAGATCGCCCAGGGCGGGAGGCGCCTACGAGCAGTACTTC; CDR3 protein: CASRSPRAGGAYEQYF
D gene: TRBD2; V gene: TRBV9; J gene: TRBJ2-3; clone size: NA; CDR3 DNA: TGTGCCAGCAGCGTAGCGAGCGGGAGGGCGACAGATACGCAGTATTTT; CDR3 protein: CASSVASGRATDTQYF
D gene: TRBD2; V gene: TRBV5-1; J gene: TRBJ2-3; clone size: NA; CDR3 DNA: TGCGCCAGCAGCTTGGTGGCGGGGGGCAACACAGATACGCAGTATTTT; CDR3 protein: CASSLVAGGNTDTQYF
D gene: TRBD2; V gene: TRBV7-3; J gene: TRBJ2-2; clone size: once; CDR3 DNA: TGTGCCAGCAGCTTTACTAGCGCTAACACCGGGGAGCTGTTTTTT; CDR3 protein: CASSFTSANTGELFF
D gene: NA; V gene: TRBV6-1; J gene: TRBJ2-3; clone size: NA; CDR3 DNA: TGTGCCAGCGCATTTAGCACAGATACGCAGTATTTT; CDR3 protein: CASAFSTDTQYF
D gene: TRBD1; V gene: TRBV6-1; J gene: TRBJ1-5; clone size: once; CDR3 DNA: TGTGCCAGCAGTGGAAGCAAACAGGGGCCGAGAGGAAATCAGCCCCAGCATTTT; CDR3 protein: CASSGSKQGPRGNQPQHF
D gene: NA; V gene: TRBV30; J gene: TRBJ1-5; clone size: many; CDR3 DNA: TGTGCCTGGAGTAGGGGGGCTCAGCCCCAGCATTTT; CDR3 protein: CAWSRGAQPQHF